Sequencing of this T cell receptor (beta chain) was carried out in a study of cytomegalovirus exposure and HLA in healthy donors. Across the whole study: Earlier, 95 million to 140 million unique TCR beta sequences were recovered from roughly 180 million T cells by an analysis.

Study-wide points: In an earlier analysis, most TCR beta V segments were productive about 87% or about 30% of the time. Further analysis, carried out later, found HLA-associated TCR beta chains more clonally expanded than equally common other chains.

At sampling all donors were nominally healthy, likely with unrecorded immune exposures. The primer mix had 60 Vbeta and 13 Jbeta primers. Some clones are missing from TCRdb's copy, which holds only in-frame ones; the method was immunoSEQ multiplex PCR. There are around 140,000 clones in the sample; around 73% occur only once, and approximately 1.5% lies in the top ten. About this clone itself: The target antigen is unknown.

Losses at the gene ends were 3 bases for V and 1 base for J; bases not matched to a gene: 4. The CDR3 has 16 residues. Per germline, CDR1 MGHRA and CDR2 YSYEKL. The sequenced material came from PBMCs. The rearrangement links TRBV4-1 to TRBJ2-1; 9 bases agree with TRBD2. This receptor was taken from a female donor in good health and CMV-seronegative. CDR3 in amino acids: CASSQDSGRSYNEQFF. CDR3 bases: TGCGCCAGCAGCCAGGACAGCGGGAGGTCCTACAATGAGCAGTTCTTC.